This TCR beta chain appears in the sequencing data of a study of T cell responses to AZD1222 COVID-19 vaccine. Assay used: immunoSEQ multiplex PCR; TCRdb lists only in-frame clones, some missing. The sample holds some 130,000 clones, roughly 90% seen once. V was pared by 2 bases and J by 0 bases, with 7 bases between. The CDR3 is made up of 14 amino acids. From germline, CDR1 is ENHRY and CDR2 SYGVKD. General study results and limits: Repertoire samples came only from after the peak T cell response.

As to this clone: The target antigen is unknown.

This clonotype was obtained from an adult in good health. Sample: peripheral blood, taken on day 0 of AZD1222 vaccination. The genes are TRBV10-3 and TRBJ2-5; D gene uncertain. The CDR3, as DNA: TGTGCCATCAGTGAGATAACAGACCAAGAGACCCAGTACTTC. It yields the protein CAISEITDQETQYF.